This TCR beta chain was sequenced in a study of PD-L1 blockade in urothelial cancer. On the study more broadly: Enrolled patients had been treated previously with 0 to 3 chemotherapy regimens.

CDR1 is LNHDA and CDR2 is SQIVND in the germline V gene (reference sequence). The CDR3 loop spans 13 amino acids. Between the trimmed V and J ends, which lost 3 bases and 3 bases, there was a span of 9 bases. Assay used: immunoSEQ multiplex PCR; TCRdb lists only in-frame clones, some missing. The data show 50,000 to 60,000 clones, more than 70% seen once. The time point is: peripheral blood 6 weeks after treatment start. Locally advanced or metastatic urothelial carcinoma affected the patients. Sequenced here: PBMCs, sampled around atezolizumab (anti-PD-L1) treatment. The rearrangement links TRBV19 to TRBJ2-7; D is unresolved. This clonotype was obtained from a man in his sixties with urothelial cancer. Here the CDR3 DNA reads TGTGCCAGTAGTATCCAGGTGAACTACGAGCAGTACTTC. It codes for CASSIQVNYEQYF.